A single sample gave rise to the 2 T cell receptor beta chains below, sequenced in a study of PD-1 blockade in classical Hodgkin lymphoma. Every one of the patients relapsed after autologous stem cell transplantation (brentuximab vedotin exposure was variable). Sequencing was performed with immunoSEQ multiplex PCR; in TCRdb, only in-frame clones are kept and a portion is missing. The profile covers 37,000 or so clones, with almost 90% appearing a single time and about 7.8% taken by the ten largest. The sample consisted of peripheral blood mononuclear cells (PBMCs), taken before the second cycle of nivolumab. Receptor source: a human donor with classical Hodgkin lymphoma.

The V gene is TRBV5-1, the J gene TRBJ2-1; 8 bases fit TRBD1. The germline gives CDR1 SGHRS, CDR2 YFSETQ. This CDR3 region has 17 residues. The junction had 9 bases not matched to a gene; V was cut back by 3 bases and J by 1 base. CDR3 sequence reads: CASSSVRQGWSYNEQFF. The CDR3 DNA reads as TGCGCCAGCAGCTCAGTTAGACAGGGGTGGTCCTACAATGAGCAGTTCTTC.

This clone was observed a handful of times. The chain is built from TRBV27 and TRBJ1-5, with TRBD1 identical over 7 bases. This CDR3 is 14 amino acids long. V lost 6 bases, J lost 0 bases, and 2 bases stayed unmatched. Per the germline V gene, CDR1 is MNHEY and CDR2 is SMNVEV (reference sequence). The chain's CDR3 is CASRGTDSNQPQHF. The CDR3 DNA reads TGTGCCAGCAGAGGGACAGATAGCAATCAGCCCCAGCATTTT.